The T cell receptor beta chain under discussion was sequenced for a study of T cell repertoires in cytomegalovirus infection. Study details: HLA-C-restricted CMV epitopes, recently identified, and well-studied HLA-B-restricted ones were used by the study.

Notes on this clonotype: Its target is not known.

TCRdb ran MiXCR on the reads and lists one entry per CDR3 protein. This table has hundreds of thousands of distinct CDR3 sequences, 32% appearing once. This CDR3 has 11 residues. Germline assignment: CDR1 SQVTM and CDR2 ANQGSEA. V lost 4 bases and J 7 bases, leaving 11 bases between the germline ends. This specimen was cultured CD8+ T cells from PBMCs, taken from culture after CMV antigen stimulation. J is TRBJ2-7 and V is TRBV29-1, with D hard to call. This clonotype originated in a human donor in good health (CMV status not recorded). Some clones in this sample may be carry-over from other donors' samples. CDR3 nucleotides: TGCAGCGTTGTTGGGCAGATGGAGCAGTACTTC. This codes for CSVVGQMEQYF.